These 32 T cell receptor beta chains originate from one sample sequenced in a study of blood T cell repertoires in COVID-19. The data were produced by immunoSEQ multiplex PCR, yet TCRdb's version contains in-frame clones alone and is incomplete. The table records a few hundred thousand clones, roughly 85% of them present only once. The sample taken for sequencing was peripheral blood. These TCRs come from a woman under 30 with acute or convalescent COVID-19.

This clone was recorded only once. The rearrangement uses TRBV14 and TRBJ2-1; the D gene is possibly TRBD2 (6 bases). This CDR3 spans 15 amino acids. The V and J ends lost 4 bases and 5 bases respectively, with 15 bases between them. Per the germline V gene, CDR1 is SGHDN and CDR2 is FVKESK. The CDR3 sequence: CASSPVWTTDNEQFF. CDR3 nucleotide sequence: TGTGCCAGCAGCCCCGTATGGACTACGGACAATGAGCAGTTCTTC.

This clone was recorded at least ten times. Written as DNA, the CDR3 is TGTGCCAGCAGCGCCCAAAACAGGGCTGGGGCCAACGTCCTGACTTTC. Residues: CASSAQNRAGANVLTF. The gene calls are TRBV9 and TRBJ2-6; tentative D call: TRBD1 (6 bases). This CDR3 has 16 residues. The germline CDR1 and CDR2 sequences are SGDLS and YYNGEE. V was clipped by 3 bases and J by 2 bases, with 12 bases between them.

This chain joins TRBV10-1 and TRBJ2-3, with TRBD1 matching 7 bases. The V gene end was trimmed by 6 bases and the J gene end by 0 bases; junction bases not matched to a gene: 9. The germline CDR1 and CDR2 sequences are WNHNN and SYGVQD (reference sequence). The CDR3 length is 16 residues. Here the CDR3 DNA reads TGCGCCAGCAGCACGGGACAGACCTTTAGCACAGATACGCAGTATTTT. Translation gives CASSTGQTFSTDTQYF.

This chain joins TRBV19 and TRBJ2-7; 9 bases fit TRBD1. Unmatched junction bases numbered 19, after V lost 9 bases and J lost 4 bases. The CDR3 runs 17 residues. Germline values: CDR1 LNHDA, CDR2 SQIVND (reference sequence). CDR3 coding DNA: TGTGCCAGCCCCTATCGGTTGAGACAGGGGGAGTATTACGAGCAGTACTTC. This codes for CASPYRLRQGEYYEQYF.

V gene TRBV19 combines with J gene TRBJ1-2; D unclear. V shed 0 bases and J shed 7 bases, with 15 bases lying between them. The germline CDR1 and CDR2 sequences are LNHDA and SQIVND (reference sequence). CDR3 size: 15 residues. The CDR3 here is CASSIDGLRTSGYTF. DNA of the CDR3: TGTGCCAGTAGTATAGACGGACTTCGAACTAGTGGCTACACCTTC.

The chain employs TRBV2 and TRBJ2-5; 8 bases are shared with TRBD1. V dropped 4 bases and J dropped 5; count of bases not matched to a gene: 9. Germline V gene sequence: CDR1 SNHLY, CDR2 FYNNEI. The CDR3 totals 15 residues. The CDR3 bases are TGTGCCAGCAGTGCGGACAGGGCTGGCCGGGAGACCCAGTACTTC. It is translated as CASSADRAGRETQYF.

The chain couples TRBV4-1 to TRBJ1-2; maybe TRBD1 (5 bases). This CDR3 region has 14 residues. Germline loops: CDR1 MGHRA, CDR2 YSYEKL. V was pared by 4 bases and J by 7 bases, with 16 bases between. The CDR3 region has the DNA TGCGCCAGCAGCCTCGGGGGTCACGATAGTGGCTACACCTTC. It codes for CASSLGGHDSGYTF.

This chain connects TRBV7-2 to TRBJ1-3; 10 bases fit TRBD1. CDR1 SGHTA and CDR2 FQGNSA come from the germline V gene. The CDR3 spans 16 residues. V lost 4 bases and J lost 0; bases outside the gene matches: 3. In nucleotides, the CDR3 is TGTGCCAGCAGCTGGGGACAGGGGTTCTCTGGAAACACCATATATTTT. This gives the protein CASSWGQGFSGNTIYF.

The CDR3 sequence: CATSRRGSGANVLTF. CDR3 bases: TGTGCCACCAGCAGGAGAGGCTCTGGGGCCAACGTCCTGACTTTC. The V and J genes are TRBV15 and TRBJ2-6; the D is unclear. The CDR3 runs to 15 residues. V gave up 3 bases and J gave up 0 bases, with 6 bases separating them. Germline V lookup: CDR1 LNHNV, CDR2 YYDKDF (reference sequence).

J is TRBJ2-2 and V is TRBV10-3, with D unclear. With 7 bases removed from V and 0 bases from J, the gap between germline ends came to 9 bases. The CDR3 is 14 residues long. In germline, CDR1 is ENHRY, CDR2 SYGVKD. Here the CDR3 DNA reads TGTGCCATCAATGAAGCTCCGAACACCGGGGAGCTGTTTTTT. It yields the protein CAINEAPNTGELFF.

J is TRBJ2-5 and V is TRBV15; a possible D gene is TRBD2 (6 bases). The CDR3 is 15 amino acids. In germline, CDR1 is LNHNV, CDR2 YYDKDF (reference sequence). Trimming cost V 8 bases and J 3 bases, with 19 bases left between them. DNA of the CDR3: TGTGCCACCGGCGGTGGTTGGCGGGGAGAAGAGACCCAGTACTTC. It yields the protein CATGGGWRGEETQYF.

The gene calls are TRBV11-2 and TRBJ2-5, with D perhaps TRBD2 (5 bases). This CDR3 has 14 residues. Trimming cost V 3 bases and J 3 bases, with 11 bases left between them. Germline CDR1 is SGHAT and CDR2 is FQNNGV. CDR3 in DNA: TGTGCCAGCAGCTTCTTTGGAGGAAAAGAGACCCAGTACTTC. This codes for CASSFFGGKETQYF.

The chain combines TRBV21-1 with TRBJ2-1; the D call of TRBD1 is as the table states it, not checked on the DNA. TRBV21-1 constitutes a pseudogene. The CDR3 totals 13 residues. In DNA, the CDR3 is TGTGCCAGCAGCAAAGGGGACAGCAATGAGCAGTTCTTC. It yields the protein CASSKGDSNEQFF.

This clone appeared once. The CDR3 DNA is TGCGCCAGCAGCTTGGTCGACCCTAGCTCCTATAATTCACCCCTCCACTTT. Its protein is CASSLVDPSSYNSPLHF. The gene calls are TRBV5-1 and TRBJ1-6; D remains unclear. This CDR3 has 17 amino acids. Germline-derived CDR1 and CDR2 are SGHRS and YFSETQ. V was trimmed by 0 bases and J by 0 bases, leaving 10 bases between them. Full variable domain (outside the CDR3, taken from reference TRBV5-1 and TRBJ1-6): KAGVTQTPRYLIKTRGQQVTLSCSPISGHRSVSWYQQTPGQGLQFLFEYFSETQRNKGNFPGRFSGRQFSNSRSEMNVSTLELGDSALYLCASSLVDPSSYNSPLHFGNGTRLTVT.

The chain links TRBV7-3 to TRBJ2-2, with TRBD2 matching 11 bases. CDR1 SGHTA and CDR2 FQGTGA come from the germline V gene. The trim removed 0 bases at V and 6 bases at J, leaving 12 bases unmatched. This CDR3 region has 19 residues. CDR3 sequence: CASSLTTGLAGGRAGELFF. The CDR3 DNA reads TGTGCCAGCAGCTTAACGACCGGTCTAGCGGGAGGAAGAGCCGGGGAGCTGTTTTTT.

Note on this clone: Other DNA sequences in this sample translate to the same CDR3. The chain joins TRBV18 to TRBJ1-5; unclear D gene. The CDR3 is made up of 14 amino acids. The germline V gene encodes CDR1 KGHSH and CDR2 LQKENI. Deletions cut 2 bases from V and 6 bases from J, with 11 bases between. CDR3 coding DNA: TGTGCCAGCTCACCAAGCGGGGTGGGTCAGCCCCAGCATTTT. Residues: CASSPSGVGQPQHF. Full variable domain (missing parts from reference TRBV18 and TRBJ1-5): NAGVMQNPRHLVRRRGQEARLRCSPMKGHSHVYWYRQLPEEGLKFMVYLQKENIIDESGMPKERFSAEFPKEGPSILRIQQVVRGDSAAYFCASSPSGVGQPQHFGDGTRLSIL.

The chain carries TRBV27 and TRBJ2-2, with D possibly TRBD1 on 6 matching bases. The germline CDR1 and CDR2 sequences are MNHEY and SMNVEV (reference sequence). There are 19 residues in the CDR3. Between the trimmed V and J ends, which lost 3 bases and 3 bases, there was a span of 23 bases. As DNA, the CDR3 is TGTGCCAGCAGTTTTACGGCCAGGGGCCCAGAAGGGTACACCGGGGAGCTGTTTTTT. Translated: CASSFTARGPEGYTGELFF.

The chain carries TRBV18 and TRBJ2-3; the match to TRBD1 covers 11 bases. J was trimmed by 4 bases and V by 3 bases; bases with no gene match: 9. The CDR3 runs 17 residues. CDR1 and CDR2 (germline): KGHSH, LQKENI. CDR3 bases: TGTGCCAGCTCACCGCGACTCGGACAGGGGGCTGCAGATACGCAGTATTTT. This gives the protein CASSPRLGQGAADTQYF.

This chain uses TRBV20-1 with TRBJ2-7, with no clear D. CDR1 is DFQATT, CDR2 SNEGSKA, per germline (reference sequence). The ends were cut back, 6 bases at V and 2 bases at J, with 8 bases in the middle. The CDR3 is made up of 11 amino acids. The DNA of the CDR3 is TGCAGTGCGGGCCAAACCTACGAGCAGTACTTC. Translating gives CSAGQTYEQYF.

The J gene is TRBJ2-7, the V gene TRBV2; TRBD1 matches at 9 bases. Per germline, CDR1 SNHLY and CDR2 FYNNEI. The CDR3 extends over 14 amino acids. The J segment lost 5 bases and the V segment lost 6 bases, leaving 8 bases of the junction unmatched. CDR3 nucleotides: TGTGCCAGCAGAGCCGGGACAGGGAACCACGAGCAGTACTTC. Amino acid sequence: CASRAGTGNHEQYF.

The gene calls are TRBV6-5 and TRBJ1-6; 7 positions match TRBD1. The CDR3 has 15 residues. V was pared by 0 bases and J by 10 bases, with 6 bases of the junction left unmatched. The V gene's germline CDR1 is MNHEY and CDR2 SVGAGI. The chain's CDR3 is CASSYSTGWYSPLHF. CDR3 sequence (DNA): TGTGCCAGCAGTTACTCGACAGGGTGGTACTCACCCCTCCACTTT.

V usage is TRBV6-2 or TRBV6-3 and J usage is TRBJ1-2; 9 bases are a match to TRBD1. Germline lookup yields CDR1 MNHEY and CDR2 SVGEGT. V shed 5 bases, J shed 9 bases, and the junction held 7 bases outside the gene matches. This CDR3 region has 13 residues. The CDR3 coding sequence is TGTGCCAGCAGTGCCGGGACAGGGAGTCGCTACACCTTC. This gives the protein CASSAGTGSRYTF.

To note about this clone: The sample holds other DNA sequences that translate to the same CDR3. The rearrangement links TRBV18 to TRBJ1-1; unclear D gene. The CDR3 covers 14 residues. The germline CDR1 and CDR2 sequences are KGHSH and LQKENI. Trimming removed 3 bases at V and 1 base at J, with 9 bases between. CDR3 in DNA: TGTGCCAGCTCACCCCCGAACAGGAACACTGAAGCTTTCTTT. Residues: CASSPPNRNTEAFF.

The chain is built from TRBV28 and TRBJ2-6; 7 nucleotides agree with TRBD1. The ends lost 6 bases at V and 1 base at J; junction bases unmatched: 9. The CDR3 covers 17 residues. CDR1 and CDR2 (germline): MDHEN, SYDVKM. The CDR3 region is CASSLTGVGSGANVLTF. The CDR3 DNA follows: TGTGCCAGCAGCCTCACAGGGGTGGGGTCTGGGGCCAACGTCCTGACTTTC.

This chain uses TRBV7-9 with TRBJ2-5; 7 positions agree with TRBD2. The V gene end was trimmed by 8 bases and the J gene end by 5 bases; junction bases not matched to a gene: 8. Germline CDR1 and CDR2: SEHNR and FQNEAQ (reference sequence). This CDR3 has 13 amino acids. CDR3: CASAMTSSETQYF. For the CDR3, the DNA is TGTGCCAGCGCGATGACTAGCTCGGAGACCCAGTACTTC. Supplemented by reference TRBV7-9 and TRBJ2-5, the full variable domain reads DTGVSQNPRHKITKRGQNVTFRCDPISEHNRLYWYRQTLGQGPEFLTYFQNEAQLEKSRLLSDRFSAERPKGSFSTLEIQRTEQGDSAMYLCASAMTSSETQYFGPGTRLLVL.

The chain joins TRBV13 to TRBJ2-7; TRBD1 agrees at 8 bases. Trimming cost V 0 bases and J 5 bases; bases outside gene matches: 9. In germline, CDR1 is PRHDT, CDR2 FYEKMQ (reference sequence). The CDR3 totals 16 residues. In nucleotides, the CDR3 is TGTGCCAGCAGCTTAGGGACGGAGACAGGGGTAGACGAGCAGTACTTC. As protein: CASSLGTETGVDEQYF. Full variable domain (remainder filled in from reference TRBV13 and TRBJ2-7): AAGVIQSPRHLIKEKRETATLKCYPIPRHDTVYWYQQGPGQDPQFLISFYEKMQSDKGSIPDRFSAQQFSDYHSELNMSSLELGDSALYFCASSLGTETGVDEQYFGPGTRLTVT.

This clone was counted once. The chain links TRBV6-4 to TRBJ1-2; D not resolved. With 5 bases removed from V and 5 bases from J, the gap between germline ends came to 12 bases. Germline V gene data show CDR1 as MRHNA and CDR2 as SNTAGT. The CDR3 has 13 amino acids. DNA for the CDR3: TGTGCCAGCAGTCCCGACGGACTATATGGCTACACCTTC. Its protein is CASSPDGLYGYTF.

The chain is built from TRBV28 and TRBJ1-5, with 12 nucleotides matching TRBD1. The junction had 9 bases not matched to a gene; V was cut back by 5 bases and J by 7 bases. The germline V gene encodes CDR1 MDHEN and CDR2 SYDVKM. The CDR3 totals 16 residues. CDR3 residues: CASSDRGTGGSQPQHF. The CDR3 nucleotides are TGTGCCAGCAGTGACCGCGGGACAGGGGGCTCGCAGCCCCAGCATTTT.

In the case of this clone: The identical CDR3 is also encoded by other nucleotide sequences in the sample. The genes are TRBV2 and TRBJ1-1; D ambiguous. The CDR3 runs to 13 residues. The germline V and J ends were trimmed by 6 bases and 0 bases, with 8 bases remaining between them. CDR1 SNHLY and CDR2 FYNNEI come from the germline V gene. CDR3 sequence reads: CASRDSLNTEAFF. The CDR3, as DNA: TGTGCCAGCAGGGACTCCCTGAACACTGAAGCTTTCTTT.

This chain links TRBV19 with TRBJ2-1; 14 nucleotides align to TRBD2. CDR3 length: 15 residues. The J segment lost 7 bases and the V segment lost 10 bases, leaving 9 bases of the junction unmatched. The germline V gene encodes CDR1 LNHDA and CDR2 SQIVND (reference sequence). CDR3 sequence (DNA): TGTGCCACCACGGGACTAGCGGGAGTGAGGAATGAGCAGTTCTTC. Amino acids: CATTGLAGVRNEQFF.

This rearrangement joins TRBV6-5 to TRBJ2-5; 7 bases align to TRBD1. With V trimmed by 2 bases and J by 5 bases, 5 bases remained unmatched. Germline V gene data show CDR1 as MNHEY and CDR2 as SVGAGI. The CDR3 runs 14 residues. The CDR3 sequence is CASSYGQASETQYF. Here the CDR3 DNA reads TGTGCCAGCAGTTACGGACAGGCGTCGGAGACCCAGTACTTC.

This clone has just a few counts. This rearrangement joins TRBV7-8 to TRBJ2-7; tentative D call: TRBD2 (5 bases). Trimming took 0 bases from V and 3 from J, leaving 12 bases between them. Germline CDR1 SGHVS, CDR2 FQNEAQ. This CDR3 has 15 amino acids. The CDR3: CASSLAQSGIYEQYF. In DNA form, the CDR3 reads TGTGCCAGCAGCTTAGCCCAAAGCGGAATCTACGAGCAGTACTTC. The complete variable domain, with remaining parts taken from reference TRBV7-8 and TRBJ2-7, reads GAGVSQSPRYKVAKRGQDVALRCDPISGHVSLFWYQQALGQGPEFLTYFQNEAQLDKSGLPSDRFFAERPEGSVSTLKIQRTQQEDSAVYLCASSLAQSGIYEQYFGPGTRLTVT.